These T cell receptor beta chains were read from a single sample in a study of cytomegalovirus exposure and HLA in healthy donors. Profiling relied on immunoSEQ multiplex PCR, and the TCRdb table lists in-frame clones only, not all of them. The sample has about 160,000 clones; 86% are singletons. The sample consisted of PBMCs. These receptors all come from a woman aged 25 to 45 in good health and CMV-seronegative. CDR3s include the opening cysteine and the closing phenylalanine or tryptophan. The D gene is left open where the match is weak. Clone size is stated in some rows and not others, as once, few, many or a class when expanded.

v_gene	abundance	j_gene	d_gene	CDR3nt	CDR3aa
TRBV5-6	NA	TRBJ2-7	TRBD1	TGTGCCAGCAGCCCGGCTTACGGACAGGAGGACTACGAGCAGTACTTC	CASSPAYGQEDYEQYF
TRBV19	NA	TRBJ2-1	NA	TGTGCCAGTAGTATAGGAGGGAGACGCAATGAGCAGTTCTTC	CASSIGGRRNEQFF
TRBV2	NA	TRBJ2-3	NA	TGTGCCAGCTCCTACTTACCCACAGATACGCAGTATTTT	CASSYLPTDTQYF
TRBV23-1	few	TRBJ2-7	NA	TGCGCCAGCAGGCAAACGGCCGGTACCTACGAGCAGTACTTC	CASRQTAGTYEQYF
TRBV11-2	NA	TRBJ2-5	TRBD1	TGTGCCAGCAGCTCGGACAGGGGAGGGCAAGAGACCCAGTACTTC	CASSSDRGGQETQYF
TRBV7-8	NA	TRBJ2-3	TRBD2	TGTGCCAGCAGCTTAGCCGGGTCGAGCGGGGGGCCCACAGATACGCAGTATTTT	CASSLAGSSGGPTDTQYF
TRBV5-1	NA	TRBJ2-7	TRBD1	TGCGCCAGCAGCTTCGGGACAGGGGTCTACGAGCAGTACTTC	CASSFGTGVYEQYF
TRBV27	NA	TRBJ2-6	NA	TGTGCCAGCATGCCAGGGCGCTTGAGATCTGGGGCCAACGTCCTGACTTTC	CASMPGRLRSGANVLTF
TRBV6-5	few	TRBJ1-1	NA	TGTGCCAGCAGTTACGACCGGACAGCGATGAACACTGAAGCTTTCTTT	CASSYDRTAMNTEAFF
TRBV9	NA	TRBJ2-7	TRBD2	TGTGCCAGCAGCACAAACCTAGCGGGAGTCGACGAGCAGTACTTC	CASSTNLAGVDEQYF
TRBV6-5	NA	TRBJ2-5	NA	TGTGCCAGCAGTTACACCCTGACAGGCGGGCAAGAGACCCAGTACTTC	CASSYTLTGGQETQYF
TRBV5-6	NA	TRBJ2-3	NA	TGTGCCAGCAGCTTGGGTGCAGATACGCAGTATTTT	CASSLGADTQYF
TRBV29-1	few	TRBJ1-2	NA	TGCAGCGTTGAATTGGGGAATGGCTACACCTTC	CSVELGNGYTF
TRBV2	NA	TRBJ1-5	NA	TGTGCCAGCAGTGATTCCCGGCAATATGGGAATCAGCCCCAGCATTTT	CASSDSRQYGNQPQHF
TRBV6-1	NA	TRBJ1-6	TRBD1	TGTGCCAGCAGTGAAGAGACAGGGGATAATTCACCCCTCCACTTT	CASSEETGDNSPLHF
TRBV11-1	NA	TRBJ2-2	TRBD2	TGTGCCAGCAGCCAATTAGCGGGGGAGCTCACCGGGGAGCTGTTTTTT	CASSQLAGELTGELFF
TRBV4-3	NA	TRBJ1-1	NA	TGCGCCAGCAGCCAATCGAGGGGGACCACTGAAGCTTTCTTT	CASSQSRGTTEAFF
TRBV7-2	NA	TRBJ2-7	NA	TGTGCCAGCAGCTTAGGGGGACCCAGCGTGGGACTCGAGCAGTACTTC	CASSLGGPSVGLEQYF
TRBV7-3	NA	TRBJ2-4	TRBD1	TGTGCCAGCAGCCTCCACAGGGGGAGGATAGCCAAAAACATTCAGTACTTC	CASSLHRGRIAKNIQYF
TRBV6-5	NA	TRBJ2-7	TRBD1	TGTGCCAGCCGTCGAAAGGACAGGGACGAGGGTAAGCAGTACTTC	CASRRKDRDEGKQYF
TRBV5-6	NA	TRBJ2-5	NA	TGTGCCAGCAGCTTGGCCAGGGCAGCATCCCGACAAGAGACCCAGTACTTC	CASSLARAASRQETQYF
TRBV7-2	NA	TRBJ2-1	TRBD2	TGTGCCAGCAGCTTTAGCGGGGGGGCTGGAAATGAGCAGTTCTTC	CASSFSGGAGNEQFF
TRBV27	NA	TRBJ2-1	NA	TGTGCCAGCAGTTTGCCCGGACGGTACAATGAGCAGTTCTTC	CASSLPGRYNEQFF
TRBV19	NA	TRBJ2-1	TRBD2	TGTGCCAGTAGTATCCGGGAGGTCTCGAATGAGCAGTTCTTC	CASSIREVSNEQFF
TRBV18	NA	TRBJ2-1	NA	TGTGCCAGCTCACCACCGGGACAATCTTACAATGAGCAGTTCTTC	CASSPPGQSYNEQFF
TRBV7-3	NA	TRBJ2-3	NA	TGTGCCAGCAGCTTAAATAGCGCAACTAGCACAGATACGCAGTATTTT	CASSLNSATSTDTQYF
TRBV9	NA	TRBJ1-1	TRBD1	TGTGCCAGCAGCGTCTCAGGGGGCGCGACTGAAGCTTTCTTT	CASSVSGGATEAFF
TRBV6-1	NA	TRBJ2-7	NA	TGTGCCGTCGTAGGGGGTTCCTTGGACGAGCAGTACTTC	CAVVGGSLDEQYF
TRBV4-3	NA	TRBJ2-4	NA	TGCGCCAGCAGCCAAGATAATTTGAGAGGGATTCAGTACTTC	CASSQDNLRGIQYF
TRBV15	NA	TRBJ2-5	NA	TGTGCCACCAGCAGAGTGATCGTGGGCAGCAAGGAGACCCAGTACTTC	CATSRVIVGSKETQYF
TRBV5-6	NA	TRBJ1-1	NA	TGTGCCAGCAGCTTGGAGAGGACTTGGAGCACTGAAGCTTTCTTT	CASSLERTWSTEAFF
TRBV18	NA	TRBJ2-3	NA	TGTGCCAGCTCATCACGGGGGGCAAGCACAGATACGCAGTATTTT	CASSSRGASTDTQYF
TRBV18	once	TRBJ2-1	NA	TGTGCCAGCTCACCTCCGGGGTTCGGGGACAATGAGCAGTTCTTC	CASSPPGFGDNEQFF
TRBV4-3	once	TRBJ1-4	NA	TGCGCCAGCAGCCGGACCGGGACAACGAATGAAAAACTGTTTTTT	CASSRTGTTNEKLFF
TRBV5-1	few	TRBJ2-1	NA	TGCGCCAGCAGCGGGGAGACATGGGTCAATGAGCAGTTCTTC	CASSGETWVNEQFF
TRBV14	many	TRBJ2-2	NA	TGTGCCAGCAGCCAAGAGGGGATCAGGCCGAACACCGGGGAGCTGTTTTTT	CASSQEGIRPNTGELFF
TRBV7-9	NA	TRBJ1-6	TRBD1	TGTGCCAGCAGCTTAGGACTGGGACAGAATAATTCACCCCTCCACTTT	CASSLGLGQNNSPLHF
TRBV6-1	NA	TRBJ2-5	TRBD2	TGTGCCAGCAGTGTCGGGGCGGGAGGTTCGGAGACCCAGTACTTC	CASSVGAGGSETQYF
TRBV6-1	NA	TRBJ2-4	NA	TGTGCCAGCAGTGAAGGAGGGGGGATTTTGAACATTCAGTACTTC	CASSEGGGILNIQYF
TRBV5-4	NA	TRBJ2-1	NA	TGTGCCAGCGGAAAACAGGTCACGGCTGAGCAGTTCTTC	CASGKQVTAEQFF
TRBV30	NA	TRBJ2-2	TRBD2	TGTGCCTGGAGTAGACTAGCTACGAACACCGGGGAGCTGTTTTTT	CAWSRLATNTGELFF
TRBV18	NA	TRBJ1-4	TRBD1	TGTGCCAGCTCACCACCTGGACAGGCTCCTAATGAAAAACTGTTTTTT	CASSPPGQAPNEKLFF
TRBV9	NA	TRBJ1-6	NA	TGTGCCAGCGACGGAGGAGGGTTCGACTCACCCCTCCACTTT	CASDGGGFDSPLHF
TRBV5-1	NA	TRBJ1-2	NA	TGCGCCAGCAGCATGCCAGGGTATGGCTACACCTTC	CASSMPGYGYTF
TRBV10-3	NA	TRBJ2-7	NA	TGTGCCATCAGTGAATTAGGGTCGGGGAGGTACGAGCAGTACTTC	CAISELGSGRYEQYF
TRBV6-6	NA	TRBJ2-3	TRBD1	TGTGCCAGCAGGGTCGGGACAGGCTCTAGCACAGATACGCAGTATTTT	CASRVGTGSSTDTQYF
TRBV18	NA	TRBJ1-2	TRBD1	TGTGCCAGCTCACCGACAGGGGGGAATGGTGGCTACACCTTC	CASSPTGGNGGYTF